These 17 T cell receptor beta chains originate from one sample sequenced in a study of T cell repertoires in cytomegalovirus infection. Antigen specificity for these receptors is unknown. In TCRdb, the reads were re-called with MiXCR into one record per CDR3 protein. The sample lists 600,000 to 700,000 distinct CDR3 sequences; approximately 33% were seen once. The sample consisted of cultured PBMCs, taken from culture after CMV antigen stimulation. The receptors shown here come from a human donor in good health (CMV status not recorded). Some clones in this sample may be carry-over from other donors' samples.

This clonotype was detected a few times. V is TRBV7-9 and J is TRBJ1-1; D ambiguous. Germline V gene data show CDR1 as SEHNR and CDR2 as FQNEAQ (reference sequence). The V end was cut by 7 bases, the J end by 6 bases, with 15 bases between. The CDR3 length is 13 residues. The CDR3: CASNTISGSEAFF. CDR3 sequence (DNA): TGTGCCAGCAATACTATATCGGGGTCTGAAGCTTTCTTT.

CDR3 sequence reads: CASSQERFSGNTIYF. CDR3 nucleotides: TGCGCCAGCAGCCAAGAACGATTCTCTGGAAACACCATATATTTT. This chain links TRBV4-3 with TRBJ1-3, with D uncertain. Germline loops: CDR1 LGHNA, CDR2 YSLEER. Trimming pared 0 bases from V and 0 bases from J, leaving 6 bases between. The CDR3 runs 15 residues.

J is TRBJ1-5 and V is TRBV20-1; 10 bases align to TRBD1. CDR1 and CDR2 (germline): DFQATT, SNEGSKA (reference sequence). The CDR3 extends over 14 amino acids. V trimming: 6 bases; J trimming: 6 bases; junction bases outside the gene matches: 8. In nucleotides, the CDR3 is TGCAGTGCCGGACCGGGACAGGGGAGTCAGCCCCAGCATTTT. Residues: CSAGPGQGSQPQHF.

V usage is TRBV7-6 and J usage is TRBJ2-7; perhaps D is TRBD1 or TRBD2 (5 bases each). From germline, CDR1 is SGHVS and CDR2 FNYEAQ. This CDR3 contains 16 residues. Trimming took off 5 bases at V and 2 bases at J, with 19 bases between the two ends. CDR3 in DNA: TGTGCCAGCAGCCCTGAACTTGGGGACCGCACCTACGAGCAGTACTTC. It specifies CASSPELGDRTYEQYF.

This clonotype has just a few counts. V usage is TRBV4-1 and J usage is TRBJ2-3; a weak D match, TRBD1 (5 bases). The germline CDR1 and CDR2 sequences are MGHRA and YSYEKL. V lost 0 bases and J lost 0, with 7 bases in between. The CDR3 is made up of 15 amino acids. Here the CDR3 DNA reads TGCGCCAGCAGCCAAGATGGGGCAAGCACAGATACGCAGTATTTT. This codes for CASSQDGASTDTQYF.

At least ten counts were recorded for this clonotype. The chain carries TRBV7-8 and TRBJ2-7; D not resolved. The CDR3 loop spans 14 amino acids. Trimming removed 4 bases from V and 2 bases from J, with 12 bases in between. Germline V gene data show CDR1 as SGHVS and CDR2 as FQNEAQ. The CDR3 coding sequence is TGTGCCAGCAGCTCCGGGTCCTCAGCCTACGAGCAGTACTTC. Encoded protein: CASSSGSSAYEQYF.

The rearrangement joins TRBV3-1 to TRBJ2-7; possible D gene TRBD2, 5 bases. This CDR3 spans 15 amino acids. The V end was cut by 8 bases, the J end by 0 bases, with 17 bases between. Germline loops: CDR1 LGHDT, CDR2 YNNKEL (reference sequence). CDR3 in amino acids: CASSPGSASSYEQYF. CDR3 coding DNA: TGTGCCAGCTCCCCGGGTAGCGCAAGCTCCTACGAGCAGTACTTC.

The chain couples TRBV6-6 to TRBJ2-7; TRBD2 agrees at 10 bases. After removal of 5 bases from V and 3 bases from J, the junction contained 4 bases not matched to a gene. Germline loops: CDR1 MNHNY, CDR2 SVGAGI (reference sequence). This CDR3 region has 14 residues. CDR3 protein: CASSASGGGYEQYF. In DNA, the CDR3 is TGTGCCAGCAGTGCTAGCGGGGGAGGCTACGAGCAGTACTTC.

The J gene is TRBJ2-1, the V gene TRBV7-2; 9 bases match TRBD2. This CDR3 is built from 16 residues. Germline values: CDR1 SGHTA, CDR2 FQGNSA. Trimming at V came to 5 bases and at J to 3 bases, leaving 8 bases not matched to a gene. The CDR3 bases are TGTGCCAGCAGCCCTATTAGCGGGGGAGTCTACAATGAGCAGTTCTTC. Translating gives CASSPISGGVYNEQFF.

V is TRBV18 and J is TRBJ1-6; D unclear. This CDR3 is 13 amino acids long. Trimming removed 2 bases at V and 8 bases at J, with 7 bases between. Germline CDR1 KGHSH, CDR2 LQKENI. CDR3 residues: CASSPVWDSPLHF. The CDR3 region has the DNA TGTGCCAGCTCACCAGTCTGGGATTCACCCCTCCACTTT. The full variable domain, its missing parts supplied by reference TRBV18 and TRBJ1-6, is NAGVMQNPRHLVRRRGQEARLRCSPMKGHSHVYWYRQLPEEGLKFMVYLQKENIIDESGMPKERFSAEFPKEGPSILRIQQVVRGDSAAYFCASSPVWDSPLHFGNGTRLTVT.

The genes are TRBV12-3 or TRBV12-4 and TRBJ1-5; weak D call: TRBD1 (5 bases). This CDR3 has 14 amino acids. Trimming took off 5 bases at V and 7 bases at J, with 15 bases between the two ends. The CDR3 DNA is TGTGCCAGCAGTAGCCAGGGTCGGGGACAGCCCCAGCATTTT. This gives the protein CASSSQGRGQPQHF.

This clonotype showed up many times. This rearrangement joins TRBV7-2 to TRBJ2-5; D not resolved. The CDR3 spans 12 residues. Trimming cost V 5 bases and J 5 bases, with 9 bases left between them. The germline CDR1 and CDR2 sequences are SGHTA and FQGNSA. The CDR3 here is CASSPRLETQYF. The CDR3 coding sequence is TGTGCCAGCAGCCCCCGGCTGGAGACCCAGTACTTC.

This chain links TRBV19 with TRBJ1-6; D not certain. Between the trimmed V and J ends, which lost 4 bases and 6 bases, there was a span of 13 bases. Germline V gene lookup returns CDR1 LNHDA and CDR2 SQIVND (reference sequence). The CDR3 spans 15 residues. The CDR3 is CASSTSDGLNSPLHF. CDR3 nucleotide sequence: TGTGCCAGTAGTACTTCGGACGGTCTTAATTCACCCCTCCACTTT.

This clonotype was picked up a small number of times. The chain has TRBV11-2 and TRBJ2-5, with D perhaps being TRBD1 or TRBD2 (6 bases each). The V gene's germline CDR1 is SGHAT and CDR2 FQNNGV. The CDR3 has 17 amino acids. Trimming removed 1 base from V and 1 base from J, with 16 bases in between. This CDR3 reads CASSLALQGGTQETQYF. CDR3 in DNA: TGTGCCAGCAGCTTAGCTCTGCAAGGGGGGACCCAAGAGACCCAGTACTTC.

This clonotype showed up many times. The chain employs TRBV12-3 or TRBV12-4 and TRBJ1-1, with a weak D call TRBD1 (5 bases). V lost 0 bases to trimming and J lost 0 bases, with 8 bases between them. The CDR3 contains 15 residues. CDR3 nucleotide sequence: TGTGCCAGCAGTTTAGCCGGGGGGGTGAACACTGAAGCTTTCTTT. Protein: CASSLAGGVNTEAFF.

This clonotype appeared many times. CDR3 loop: CASSWKGAGANVLTF. The CDR3 DNA reads as TGTGCCAGCAGCTGGAAGGGAGCTGGGGCCAACGTCCTGACTTTC. The rearrangement joins TRBV7-2 to TRBJ2-6, with D possibly TRBD2 on 5 matching bases. Germline lookup yields CDR1 SGHTA and CDR2 FQGNSA. This CDR3 region has 15 residues. The V end lost 4 bases, the J end lost 2 bases, and 9 bases lay between the germline ends.

The table lists this clonotype with many counts. The chain joins TRBV7-2 to TRBJ2-3; D is ambiguous. The germline gives CDR1 SGHTA, CDR2 FQGNSA. CDR3 length: 12 residues. V lost 4 bases to trimming and J lost 4 bases, with 6 bases between them. The CDR3 coding sequence is TGTGCCAGCAGCTGGAGTGCAGATACGCAGTATTTT. Translating it yields CASSWSADTQYF. Together with reference TRBV7-2 and TRBJ2-3, the CDR3 gives the full variable domain: GAGVSQSPSNKVTEKGKDVELRCDPISGHTALYWYRQSLGQGLEFLIYFQGNSAPDKSGLPSDRFSAERTGGSVSTLTIQRTQQEDSAVYLCASSWSADTQYFGPGTRLTVL.